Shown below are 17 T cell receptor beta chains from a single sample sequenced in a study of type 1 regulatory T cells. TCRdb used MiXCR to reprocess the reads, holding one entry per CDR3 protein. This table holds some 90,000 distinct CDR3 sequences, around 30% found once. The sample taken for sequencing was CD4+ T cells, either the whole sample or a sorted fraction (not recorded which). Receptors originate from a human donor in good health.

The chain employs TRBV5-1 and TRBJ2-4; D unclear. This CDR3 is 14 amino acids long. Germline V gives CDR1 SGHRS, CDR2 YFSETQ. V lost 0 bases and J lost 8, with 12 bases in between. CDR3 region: CASSLGSVNDIQYF. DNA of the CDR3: TGCGCCAGCAGCTTGGGATCGGTAAATGACATTCAGTACTTC.

The CDR3 DNA follows: TGTGCCAGCAGCTCGGACACTACCCAAGAGACCCAGTACTTC. Its translation: CASSSDTTQETQYF. This rearrangement joins TRBV28 to TRBJ2-5; possible D gene TRBD1, 5 bases. This CDR3 contains 14 residues. V lost 6 bases to trimming and J lost 1 base, with 12 bases between them. Germline loops: CDR1 MDHEN, CDR2 SYDVKM.

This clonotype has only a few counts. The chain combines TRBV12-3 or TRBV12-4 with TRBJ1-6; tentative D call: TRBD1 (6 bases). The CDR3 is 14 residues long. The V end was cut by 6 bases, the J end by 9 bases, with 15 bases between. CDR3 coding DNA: TGTGCCAGCAGCCAAGACAGGCGGAGTTCACCCCTCCACTTT. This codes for CASSQDRRSSPLHF.

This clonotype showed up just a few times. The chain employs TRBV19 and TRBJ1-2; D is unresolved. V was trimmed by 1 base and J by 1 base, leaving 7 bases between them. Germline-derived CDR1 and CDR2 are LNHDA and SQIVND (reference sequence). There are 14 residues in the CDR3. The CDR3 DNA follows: TGTGCCAGTAGTATAGTGGACGGTAACTATGGCTACACCTTC. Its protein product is CASSIVDGNYGYTF.

CDR3 sequence: CSVGHGVSGNTIYF. The CDR3 nucleotides are TGCAGCGTTGGGCACGGAGTCTCTGGAAACACCATATATTTT. The rearrangement links TRBV29-1 to TRBJ1-3; D is ambiguous. Germline-derived CDR1 and CDR2 are SQVTM and ANQGSEA. The CDR3 contains 14 residues. The V and J ends lost 4 bases and 0 bases respectively, with 10 bases between them.

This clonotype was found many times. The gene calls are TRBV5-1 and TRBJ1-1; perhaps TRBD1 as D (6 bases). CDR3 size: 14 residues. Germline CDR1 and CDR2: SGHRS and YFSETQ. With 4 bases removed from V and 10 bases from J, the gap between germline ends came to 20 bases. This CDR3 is CASSLGAPGSGAFF. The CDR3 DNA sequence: TGCGCCAGCAGCCTGGGGGCTCCGGGGTCAGGAGCTTTCTTT.

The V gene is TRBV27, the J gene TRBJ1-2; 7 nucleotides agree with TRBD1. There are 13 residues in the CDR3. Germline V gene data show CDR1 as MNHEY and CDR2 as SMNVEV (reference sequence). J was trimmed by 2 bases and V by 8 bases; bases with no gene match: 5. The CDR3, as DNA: TGTGCCAGCCGACAACAGGGGAACTATGGCTACACCTTC. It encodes CASRQQGNYGYTF.

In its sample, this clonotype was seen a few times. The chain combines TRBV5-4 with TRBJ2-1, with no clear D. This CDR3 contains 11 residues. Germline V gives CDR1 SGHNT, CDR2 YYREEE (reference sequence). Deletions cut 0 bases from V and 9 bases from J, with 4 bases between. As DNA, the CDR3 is TGTGCCAGCAGCTTGGGGCCTGAGCAGTTCTTC. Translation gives CASSLGPEQFF.

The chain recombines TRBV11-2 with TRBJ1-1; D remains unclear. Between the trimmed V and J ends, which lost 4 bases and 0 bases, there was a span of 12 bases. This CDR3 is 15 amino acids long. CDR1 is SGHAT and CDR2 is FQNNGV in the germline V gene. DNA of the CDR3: TGTGCCAGCAGCTCGCGCAGGAACATGAACACTGAAGCTTTCTTT. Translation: CASSSRRNMNTEAFF.

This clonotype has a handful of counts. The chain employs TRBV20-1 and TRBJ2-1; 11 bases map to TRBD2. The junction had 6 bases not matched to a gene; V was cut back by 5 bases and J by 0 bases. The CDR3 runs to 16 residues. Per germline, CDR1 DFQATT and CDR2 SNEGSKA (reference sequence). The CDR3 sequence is CSADSGRAHSYNEQFF. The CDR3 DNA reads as TGCAGTGCTGATAGCGGGAGGGCTCACTCCTACAATGAGCAGTTCTTC.

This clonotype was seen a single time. CDR3 DNA sequence: TGTGCCAGCAGTATTAGCGGGAGCCTAACCTACGAGCAGTACTTC. Translation: CASSISGSLTYEQYF. The chain is built from TRBV27 and TRBJ2-7; 9 nucleotides align to TRBD2. Trimming cost V 5 bases and J 2 bases; bases outside gene matches: 7. CDR3 size: 15 residues. From germline, CDR1 is MNHEY and CDR2 SMNVEV (reference sequence).

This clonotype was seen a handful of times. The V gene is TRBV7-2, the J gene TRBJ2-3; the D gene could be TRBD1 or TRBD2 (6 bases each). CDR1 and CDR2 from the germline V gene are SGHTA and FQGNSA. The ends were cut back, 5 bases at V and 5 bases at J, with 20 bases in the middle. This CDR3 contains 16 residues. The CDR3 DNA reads TGTGCCAGCAGCCCCTCTCGGGGGCATCACAGAGATACGCAGTATTTT. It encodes CASSPSRGHHRDTQYF.

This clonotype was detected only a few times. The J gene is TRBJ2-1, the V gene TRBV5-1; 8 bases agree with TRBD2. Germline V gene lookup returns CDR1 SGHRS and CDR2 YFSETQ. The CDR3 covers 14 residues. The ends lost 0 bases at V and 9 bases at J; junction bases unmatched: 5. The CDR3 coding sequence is TGCGCCAGCAGCTTGGAGGGACTAGACGTTGAGCAGTTCTTC. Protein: CASSLEGLDVEQFF.

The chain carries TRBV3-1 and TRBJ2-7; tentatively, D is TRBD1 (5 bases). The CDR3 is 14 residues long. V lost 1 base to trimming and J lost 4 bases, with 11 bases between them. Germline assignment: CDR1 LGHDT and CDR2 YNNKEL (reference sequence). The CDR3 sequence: CASSQGLQGYEQYF. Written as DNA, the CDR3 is TGTGCCAGCAGCCAAGGACTTCAGGGTTACGAGCAGTACTTC.

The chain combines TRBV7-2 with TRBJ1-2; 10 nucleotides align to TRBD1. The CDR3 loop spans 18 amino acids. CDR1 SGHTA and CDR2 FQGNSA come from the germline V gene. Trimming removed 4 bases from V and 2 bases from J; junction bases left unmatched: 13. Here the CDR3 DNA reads TGTGCCAGCAGCTCCCGGGACAGGGGTCCAGCTGACAACTATGGCTACACCTTC. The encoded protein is CASSSRDRGPADNYGYTF.

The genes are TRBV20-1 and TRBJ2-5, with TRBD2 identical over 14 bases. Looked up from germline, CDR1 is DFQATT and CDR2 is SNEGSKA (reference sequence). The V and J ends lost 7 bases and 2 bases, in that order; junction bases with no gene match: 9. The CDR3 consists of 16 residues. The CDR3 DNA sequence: TGCAGTGTCGGGACTAGCGGGAGAGTGGGACAAGAGACCCAGTACTTC. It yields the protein CSVGTSGRVGQETQYF.

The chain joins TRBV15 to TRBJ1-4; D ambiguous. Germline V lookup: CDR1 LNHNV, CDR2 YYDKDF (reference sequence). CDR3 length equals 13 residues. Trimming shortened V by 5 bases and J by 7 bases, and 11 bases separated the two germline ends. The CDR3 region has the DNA TGTGCCACCAGCTTGTCCCAATCTGAAAAACTGTTTTTT. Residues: CATSLSQSEKLFF.